This T cell receptor (beta chain) was retrieved from a study of OX40 agonist ivuxolimab in advanced cancers. About the research overall: Participants averaged about 60 years of age (range roughly 23 to 79) and were roughly 83% male.

Clones were sequenced by immunoSEQ multiplex PCR, and TCRdb holds only the in-frame ones, with some missing. The profile shows more than 10,000 clones, roughly four fifths of them singletons. This clone has only a few counts. V was clipped by 4 bases and J by 1 base, with 10 bases between them. Germline values: CDR1 SGHVS, CDR2 FQNEAQ. This CDR3 spans 14 amino acids. The chain couples TRBV7-8 to TRBJ1-1; no firm D call. The starting material was CD4+ or CD8+ T cells sorted from blood, obtained in a trial of the OX40 agonist ivuxolimab. This receptor was taken from an adult with an advanced solid tumor such as melanoma, head and neck, liver or kidney cancer. CDR3 coding DNA: TGTGCCAGCAGCTCACATGGCCCGAACACTGAAGCTTTCTTT. Amino acids: CASSSHGPNTEAFF.